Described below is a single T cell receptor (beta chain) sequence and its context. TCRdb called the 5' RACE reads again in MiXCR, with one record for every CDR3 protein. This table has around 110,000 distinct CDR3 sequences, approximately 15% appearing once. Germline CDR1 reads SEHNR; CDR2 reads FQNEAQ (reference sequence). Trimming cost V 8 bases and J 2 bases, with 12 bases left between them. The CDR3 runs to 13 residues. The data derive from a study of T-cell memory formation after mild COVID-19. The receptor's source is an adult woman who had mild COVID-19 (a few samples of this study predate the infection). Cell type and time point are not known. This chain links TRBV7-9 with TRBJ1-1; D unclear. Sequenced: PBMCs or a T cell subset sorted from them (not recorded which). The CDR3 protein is CASFGEGNTEAFF. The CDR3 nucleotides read TGTGCCAGCTTTGGGGAGGGAAACACTGAAGCTTTCTTT.